The 10 T cell receptor beta chains below were found in one sample sequenced in a study of T cell repertoires in aging, cancer and after chemotherapy. Peripheral blood genomic DNA, not sorted cells or RNA, was the template. Rearranged V-D-J TRB sequences were amplified with a mixed TRB-A/B primer pool. TCRdb itself ran the multiplex PCR reads through MiXCR, one entry per CDR3 protein. This table has several thousand distinct CDR3 sequences, 20% to 30% appearing once. The sample taken for sequencing was blood. These TCRs come from a human donor with a blood cancer.

On this clonotype: Relative to the germline gene, one junction end is altered; a read error may explain this. The rearrangement joins TRBV4-3 to TRBJ1-5; tentative D call: TRBD1 (6 bases). Germline V gene lookup returns CDR1 LGHNA and CDR2 YSLEER. This CDR3 spans 18 amino acids. Written as DNA, the CDR3 is TGTGCCAGCAGCCAAGAGTCAGGGACAACCGGAAAAATTCAGCCCCAGCATTTT. Translation: CASSQESGTTGKIQPQHF.

This clonotype has at least ten counts. The chain links TRBV27 to TRBJ1-1; D uncertain. Germline CDR1 reads MNHEY; CDR2 reads SMNVEV (reference sequence). Trimming stripped 3 bases from V and 1 base from J, with 6 bases between. CDR3 length: 13 residues. CDR3 sequence: CASSFRRNTEAFF. For the CDR3, the DNA is TGTGCCAGCAGTTTTCGGAGGAACACTGAAGCTTTCTTT.

Remarks on this clonotype: This may stem from a read error, because a much larger clone lies one nucleotide away. The genes are TRBV12-3 or TRBV12-4 and TRBJ2-1, with unresolved D. This CDR3 region has 14 residues. The CDR3 coding sequence is TGTGCCAGAAGTTTAGTAGGCCCCTACAATGAGCAGTTCTTC. It is translated as CARSLVGPYNEQFF.

The chain carries TRBV20-1 and TRBJ2-5; 7 bases are shared with TRBD2. Germline CDR1 and CDR2: DFQATT and SNEGSKA (reference sequence). There are 18 residues in the CDR3. V lost 0 bases, J lost 2 bases, and 15 bases stayed unmatched. For the CDR3, the DNA is TGCAGTGCTAGAGATAGCGGAATCCAGCGGGGACCACAAGAGACCCAGTACTTC. Amino acids: CSARDSGIQRGPQETQYF.

The chain combines TRBV5-5 with TRBJ2-7, with 7 bases that match TRBD1. Germline V gene sequence: CDR1 SGHKS, CDR2 YYEKEE (reference sequence). This CDR3 spans 15 amino acids. V dropped 8 bases and J dropped 2; count of bases not matched to a gene: 13. The chain's CDR3 is CARSPPGQPPYEQYF. DNA of the CDR3: TGTGCCAGAAGCCCACCGGGACAGCCCCCCTACGAGCAGTACTTC.

By share of the sample, this clonotype is medium-sized (0.01 to 0.1%). The chain employs TRBV19 and TRBJ1-5; 7 bases line up with TRBD1. Germline V gene lookup returns CDR1 LNHDA and CDR2 SQIVND (reference sequence). J was trimmed by 0 bases and V by 8 bases; bases with no gene match: 13. This CDR3 contains 17 residues. DNA of the CDR3: TGTGCCAGTGGACCGGGACAGTTCATTTTTAGCAATCAGCCCCAGCATTTT. It is translated as CASGPGQFIFSNQPQHF.

This clonotype counts as medium-sized (0.01 to 0.1%). CDR3 in DNA: TGTGCCAGCAGCTTCGGCGGGAGGGACCAAGAGACCCAGTACTTC. As protein: CASSFGGRDQETQYF. The V and J genes are TRBV5-4 and TRBJ2-5; 9 nucleotides line up with TRBD2. The CDR3 consists of 15 residues. The germline CDR1 and CDR2 sequences are SGHNT and YYREEE (reference sequence). V shed 2 bases, J shed 0 bases, and the junction held 2 bases outside the gene matches.

This clonotype was detected once. The V and J genes are TRBV5-6 and TRBJ1-1, with 7 bases aligning to TRBD1. Looked up from germline, CDR1 is SGHDT and CDR2 is YYEEEE. The length of the CDR3 is 13 residues. Germline trimming cut 4 bases from V and 5 bases from J; bases unmatched to any gene: 5. In nucleotides, the CDR3 is TGTGCCAGCAGCCGGGGACAGTTGACTGAAGCTTTCTTT. Translating gives CASSRGQLTEAFF.

This chain uses TRBV5-4 with TRBJ1-6; 9 bases fit TRBD1. Per the germline V gene, CDR1 is SGHNT and CDR2 is YYREEE (reference sequence). Germline trimming cut 0 bases from V and 4 bases from J; bases unmatched to any gene: 8. The CDR3 loop spans 18 amino acids. The CDR3 reads CASSLEGQGGLYNSPLHF. CDR3 DNA sequence: TGTGCCAGCAGCTTGGAGGGACAGGGAGGGCTTTATAATTCACCCCTCCACTTT.

This clonotype was counted a few times. The gene calls are TRBV28 and TRBJ1-4; possibly TRBD1 for D (6 bases). The CDR3 has 14 residues. Germline V lookup: CDR1 MDHEN, CDR2 SYDVKM. The V end was cut by 3 bases, the J end by 4 bases, with 9 bases between. Here the CDR3 DNA reads TGTGCCAGCAGTTTCGGACAGATTAATGAAAAACTGTTTTTT. Translation: CASSFGQINEKLFF.